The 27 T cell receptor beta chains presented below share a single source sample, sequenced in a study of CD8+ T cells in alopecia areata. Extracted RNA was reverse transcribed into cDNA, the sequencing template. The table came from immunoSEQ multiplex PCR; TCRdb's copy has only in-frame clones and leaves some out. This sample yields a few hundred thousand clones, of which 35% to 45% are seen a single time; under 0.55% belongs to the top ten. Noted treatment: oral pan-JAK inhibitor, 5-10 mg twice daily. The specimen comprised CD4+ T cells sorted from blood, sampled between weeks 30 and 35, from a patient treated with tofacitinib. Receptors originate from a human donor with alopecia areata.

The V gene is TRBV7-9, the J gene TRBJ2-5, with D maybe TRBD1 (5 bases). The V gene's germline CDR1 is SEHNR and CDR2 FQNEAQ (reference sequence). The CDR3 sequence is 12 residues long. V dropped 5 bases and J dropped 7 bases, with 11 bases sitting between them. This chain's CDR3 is CASSPGSGTQYF. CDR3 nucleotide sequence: TGTGCCAGCAGCCCAGGGTCGGGGACCCAGTACTTC.

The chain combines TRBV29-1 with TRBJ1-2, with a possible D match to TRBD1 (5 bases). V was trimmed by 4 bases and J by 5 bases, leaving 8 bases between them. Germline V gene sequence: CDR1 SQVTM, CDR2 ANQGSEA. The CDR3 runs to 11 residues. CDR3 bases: TGCAGCGTTGTCGGGGGATATGGCTACACCTTC. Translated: CSVVGGYGYTF.

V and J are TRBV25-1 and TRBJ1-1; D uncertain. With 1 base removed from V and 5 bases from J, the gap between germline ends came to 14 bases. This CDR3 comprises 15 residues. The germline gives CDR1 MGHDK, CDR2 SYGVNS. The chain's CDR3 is CASSELGGPGTEAFF. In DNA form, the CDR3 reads TGTGCCAGCAGTGAATTGGGCGGCCCGGGGACTGAAGCTTTCTTT.

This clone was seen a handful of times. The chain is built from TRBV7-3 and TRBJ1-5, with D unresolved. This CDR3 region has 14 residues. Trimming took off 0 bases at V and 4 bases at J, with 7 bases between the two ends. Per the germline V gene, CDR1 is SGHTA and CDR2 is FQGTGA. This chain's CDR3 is CASSLTGPNQPQHF. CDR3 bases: TGTGCCAGCAGCTTAACGGGTCCTAATCAGCCCCAGCATTTT. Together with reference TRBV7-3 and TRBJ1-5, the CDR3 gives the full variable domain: GAGVSQTPSNKVTEKGKYVELRCDPISGHTALYWYRQSLGQGPEFLIYFQGTGAADDSGLPNDRFFAVRPEGSVSTLKIQRTERGDSAVYLCASSLTGPNQPQHFGDGTRLSIL.

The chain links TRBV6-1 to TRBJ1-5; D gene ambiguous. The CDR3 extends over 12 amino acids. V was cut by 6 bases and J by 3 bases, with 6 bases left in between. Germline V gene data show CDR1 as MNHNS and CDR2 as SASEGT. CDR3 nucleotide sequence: TGTGCCAGCAGCGGGAACAATCAGCCCCAGCATTTT. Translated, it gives CASSGNNQPQHF.

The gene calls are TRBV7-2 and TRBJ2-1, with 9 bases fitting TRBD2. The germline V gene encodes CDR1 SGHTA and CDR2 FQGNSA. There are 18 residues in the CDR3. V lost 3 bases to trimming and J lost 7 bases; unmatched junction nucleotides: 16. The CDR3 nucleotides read TGTGCCAGCAGCTTGGGGCGCGGGAGGGCCCTCTGGGGTAATGAGCAGTTCTTC. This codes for CASSLGRGRALWGNEQFF.

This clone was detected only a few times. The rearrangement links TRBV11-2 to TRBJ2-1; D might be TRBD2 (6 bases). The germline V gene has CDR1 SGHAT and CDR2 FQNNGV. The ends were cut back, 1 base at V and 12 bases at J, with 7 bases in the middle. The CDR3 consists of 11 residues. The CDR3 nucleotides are TGTGCCAGCAGCTTAGGGCGGGGGCAGTTCTTC. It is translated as CASSLGRGQFF.

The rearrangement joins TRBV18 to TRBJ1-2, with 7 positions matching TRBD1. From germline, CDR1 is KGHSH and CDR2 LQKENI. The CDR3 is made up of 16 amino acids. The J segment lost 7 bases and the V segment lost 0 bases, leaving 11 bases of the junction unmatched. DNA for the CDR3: TGTGCCAGCTCACCACCTGTCGGAGGGGGCGCGTCTGGCTACACCTTC. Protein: CASSPPVGGGASGYTF.

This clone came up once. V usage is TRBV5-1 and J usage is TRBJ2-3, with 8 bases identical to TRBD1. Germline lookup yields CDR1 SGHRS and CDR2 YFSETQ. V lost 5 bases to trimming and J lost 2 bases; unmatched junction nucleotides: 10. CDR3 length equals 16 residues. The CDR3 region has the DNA TGCGCCAGCAGTCTTACGGACAGGGCTTTCACAGATACGCAGTATTTT. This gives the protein CASSLTDRAFTDTQYF.

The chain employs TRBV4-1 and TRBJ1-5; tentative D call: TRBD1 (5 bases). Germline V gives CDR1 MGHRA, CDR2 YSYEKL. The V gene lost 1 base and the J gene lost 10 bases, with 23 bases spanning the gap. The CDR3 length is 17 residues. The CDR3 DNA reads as TGCGCCAGCAGCCAAGGTAATTCAGGGTCAAGATATCCTCCCCAGCATTTT. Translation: CASSQGNSGSRYPPQHF.

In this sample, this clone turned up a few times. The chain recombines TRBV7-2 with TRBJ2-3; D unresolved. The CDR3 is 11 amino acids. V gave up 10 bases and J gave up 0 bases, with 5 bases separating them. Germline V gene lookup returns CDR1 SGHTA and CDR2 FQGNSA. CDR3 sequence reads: CATGSTDTQYF. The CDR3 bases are TGTGCCACCGGGAGCACAGATACGCAGTATTTT.

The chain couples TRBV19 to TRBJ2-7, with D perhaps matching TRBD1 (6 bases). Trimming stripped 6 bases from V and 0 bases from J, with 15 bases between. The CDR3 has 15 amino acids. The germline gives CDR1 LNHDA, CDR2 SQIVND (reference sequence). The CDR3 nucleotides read TGTGCCAGTAGCCACGACAGGCGAAGCTCCTACGAGCAGTACTTC. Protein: CASSHDRRSSYEQYF.

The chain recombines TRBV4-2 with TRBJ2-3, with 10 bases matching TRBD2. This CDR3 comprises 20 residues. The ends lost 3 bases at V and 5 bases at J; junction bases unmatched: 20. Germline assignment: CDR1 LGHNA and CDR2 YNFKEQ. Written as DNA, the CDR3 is TGTGCCAGCAGCCAGGACCAGTTACGGAAAGCGGGGGGGCAGGAAGATACGCAGTATTTT. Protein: CASSQDQLRKAGGQEDTQYF.

CDR3 loop: CASSLTGNTIYF. The CDR3 DNA reads as TGTGCCAGCAGCTTAACGGGAAACACCATATATTTT. This chain links TRBV7-2 with TRBJ1-3; D is undetermined. The V end was cut by 2 bases, the J end by 4 bases, with 3 bases between. The germline V gene has CDR1 SGHTA and CDR2 FQGNSA. CDR3 length: 12 residues.

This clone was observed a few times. Here the CDR3 reads CASSKLDWGTGELFF. The CDR3 DNA reads TGCGCCAGCTCCAAACTAGATTGGGGCACCGGGGAGCTGTTTTTT. The chain uses TRBV5-1 and TRBJ2-2; a weak D match, TRBD2 (5 bases). The CDR3 contains 15 residues. Trimming pared 7 bases from V and 4 bases from J, leaving 17 bases between. Germline loops: CDR1 SGHRS, CDR2 YFSETQ.

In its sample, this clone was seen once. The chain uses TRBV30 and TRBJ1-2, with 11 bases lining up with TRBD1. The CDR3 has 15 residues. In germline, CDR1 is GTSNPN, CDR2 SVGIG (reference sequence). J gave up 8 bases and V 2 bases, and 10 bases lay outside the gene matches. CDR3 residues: CAWSYRTGGSGGYTF. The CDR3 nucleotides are TGTGCCTGGAGTTACAGGACAGGGGGCTCGGGCGGCTACACCTTC. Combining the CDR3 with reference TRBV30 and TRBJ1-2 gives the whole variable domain SQTIHQWPATLVQPVGSPLSLECTVEGTSNPNLYWYRQAAGRGLQLLFYSVGIGQISSEVPQNLSASRPQDRQFILSSKKLLLSDSGFYLCAWSYRTGGSGGYTFGSGTRLTVV.

Written as DNA, the CDR3 is TGTGCCAGCAGCTCGGGACAGCGGGAAAAACTGTTTTTT. Translating gives CASSSGQREKLFF. The chain couples TRBV5-6 to TRBJ1-4, with 7 positions matching TRBD1. The CDR3 is 13 amino acids. From germline, CDR1 is SGHDT and CDR2 YYEEEE. Trimming at V came to 3 bases and at J to 8 bases, leaving 4 bases not matched to a gene.

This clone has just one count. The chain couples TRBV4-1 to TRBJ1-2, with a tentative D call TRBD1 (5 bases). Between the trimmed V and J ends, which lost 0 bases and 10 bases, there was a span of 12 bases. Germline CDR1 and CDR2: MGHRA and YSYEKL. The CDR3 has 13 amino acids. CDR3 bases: TGCGCCAGCAGCCAAGATGGGGCTCGGACCTACACCTTC. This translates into CASSQDGARTYTF.

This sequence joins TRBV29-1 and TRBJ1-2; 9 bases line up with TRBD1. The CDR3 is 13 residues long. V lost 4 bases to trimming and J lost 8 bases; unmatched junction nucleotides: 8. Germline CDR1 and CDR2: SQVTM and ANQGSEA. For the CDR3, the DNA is TGCAGCGTTGGTGGACAGGGGCGAGGGGGCTACACCTTC. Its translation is CSVGGQGRGGYTF.

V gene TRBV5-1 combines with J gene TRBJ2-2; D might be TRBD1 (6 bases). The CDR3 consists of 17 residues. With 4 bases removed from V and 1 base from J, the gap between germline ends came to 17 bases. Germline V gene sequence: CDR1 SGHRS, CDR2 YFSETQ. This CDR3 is CASSRSAQGQNTGELFF. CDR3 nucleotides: TGCGCCAGCAGCAGATCCGCGCAGGGGCAGAACACCGGGGAGCTGTTTTTT.

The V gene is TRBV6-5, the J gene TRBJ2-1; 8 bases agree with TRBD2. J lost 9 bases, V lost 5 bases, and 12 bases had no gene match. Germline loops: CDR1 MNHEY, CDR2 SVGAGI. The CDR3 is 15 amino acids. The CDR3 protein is CASSPQAGAGSEQFF. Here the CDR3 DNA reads TGTGCCAGCAGTCCCCAAGCGGGGGCAGGATCTGAGCAGTTCTTC.

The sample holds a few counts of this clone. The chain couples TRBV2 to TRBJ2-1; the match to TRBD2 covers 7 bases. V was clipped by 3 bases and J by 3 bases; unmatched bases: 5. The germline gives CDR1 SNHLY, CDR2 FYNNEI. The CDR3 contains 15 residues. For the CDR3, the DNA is TGTGCCAGCAGTGAGGAGCGGGGCTTCTACAATGAGCAGTTCTTC. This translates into CASSEERGFYNEQFF.

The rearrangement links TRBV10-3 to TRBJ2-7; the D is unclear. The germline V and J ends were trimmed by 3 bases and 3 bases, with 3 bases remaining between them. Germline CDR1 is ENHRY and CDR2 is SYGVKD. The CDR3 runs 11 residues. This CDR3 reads CAISENYEQYF. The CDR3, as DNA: TGTGCCATCAGTGAAAACTACGAGCAGTACTTC.

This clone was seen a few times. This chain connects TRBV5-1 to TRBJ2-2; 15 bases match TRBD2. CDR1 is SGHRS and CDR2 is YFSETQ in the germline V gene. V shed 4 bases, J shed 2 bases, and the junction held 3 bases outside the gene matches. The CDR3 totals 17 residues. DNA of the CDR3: TGCGCCAGCAGCCCGGGACTAGCGGGAGGCAACACCGGGGAGCTGTTTTTT. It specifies CASSPGLAGGNTGELFF.

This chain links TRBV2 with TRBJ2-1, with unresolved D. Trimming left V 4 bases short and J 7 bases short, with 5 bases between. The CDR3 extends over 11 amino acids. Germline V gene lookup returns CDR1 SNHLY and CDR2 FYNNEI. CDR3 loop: CASSAPNEQFF. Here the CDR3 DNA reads TGTGCCAGCAGTGCCCCTAATGAGCAGTTCTTC.

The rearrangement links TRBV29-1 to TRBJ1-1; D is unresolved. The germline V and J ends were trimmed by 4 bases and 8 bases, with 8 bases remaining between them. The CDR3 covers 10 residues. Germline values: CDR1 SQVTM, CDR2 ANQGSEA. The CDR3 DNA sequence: TGCAGCGTTGGGGTAGGAGAAGCTTTCTTT. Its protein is CSVGVGEAFF.

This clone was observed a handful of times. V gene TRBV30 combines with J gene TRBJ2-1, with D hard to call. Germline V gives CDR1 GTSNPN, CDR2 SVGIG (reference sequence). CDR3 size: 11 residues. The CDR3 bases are TGTGCGGCGGTATCCTACAATGAGCAGTTCTTC. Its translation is CAAVSYNEQFF.